This T cell receptor (beta chain) was retrieved from a study of cytomegalovirus exposure and HLA in healthy donors. Overall study context: A subsequent analysis reported that the 110 or so validation repertoires were produced on the same platform that had also been used for the roughly 700 first-cohort repertoires. Study-level points and caveats: Overall, 164 TCR beta chains were annotated as cytomegalovirus-associated. Later, an analysis found that TCR clusters from the first cohort tended to co-occur in the 130 or so validation repertoires. For most TCR sequences rarity was the rule, although some public TCRs occurred in many donors.

Only in-frame clones appear in the TCRdb table, and some are missing; sequencing was by immunoSEQ multiplex PCR. This table holds under 250,000 clones, more than 85% found once. A note on this clone: Its antigen is not known.

The sequenced sample consisted of PBMCs. This TCR derives from a man between 18 and 29 years old in good health and CMV-seropositive.

Here the CDR3 DNA reads TGTGCCAGCAGCGAGTTTGGGAGGAAGGCAGACGCAGATACGCAGTATTTT. This codes for CASSEFGRKADADTQYF. The rearrangement links TRBV13 to TRBJ2-3, with a weak D call TRBD2 (6 bases). The germline V and J ends were trimmed by 5 bases and 4 bases, with 22 bases remaining between them. Germline V gene lookup returns CDR1 PRHDT and CDR2 FYEKMQ (reference sequence). The CDR3 runs 17 residues. Full variable domain (rest looked up from reference TRBV13 and TRBJ2-3): AAGVIQSPRHLIKEKRETATLKCYPIPRHDTVYWYQQGPGQDPQFLISFYEKMQSDKGSIPDRFSAQQFSDYHSELNMSSLELGDSALYFCASSEFGRKADADTQYFGPGTRLTVL.